The 24 T cell receptor beta chains below were found in one sample sequenced in a study of blood T cell repertoires in COVID-19. Assay: immunoSEQ multiplex PCR; the TCRdb copy retains only in-frame clones and omits some. The sample consists of about 280,000 clones, 85% to 90% of them appearing once. Sequenced input: peripheral blood. These receptors originate from a woman under 40 with COVID-19, enrolled during active disease.

The chain recombines TRBV7-3 with TRBJ1-3; 10 bases agree with TRBD1. The CDR3 is made up of 15 amino acids. Losses at the gene ends were 4 bases for V and 7 bases for J; bases not matched to a gene: 7. Looked up from germline, CDR1 is SGHTA and CDR2 is FQGTGA. CDR3: CASSYPGQGWNTIYF. CDR3 DNA: TGTGCCAGCAGCTACCCGGGACAGGGGTGGAACACCATATATTTT.

This chain links TRBV20-1 with TRBJ1-4; a possible D gene is TRBD1 (5 bases). With 5 bases removed from V and 8 bases from J, the gap between germline ends came to 9 bases. The CDR3 is 11 amino acids. Germline CDR1 is DFQATT and CDR2 is SNEGSKA (reference sequence). CDR3 bases: TGCAGTGCTGGCGACAGAGAAAAACTGTTTTTT. Protein product: CSAGDREKLFF.

The rearrangement joins TRBV9 to TRBJ2-7; 10 bases match TRBD2. CDR1 SGDLS and CDR2 YYNGEE come from the germline V gene. The CDR3 runs to 15 residues. The J segment lost 2 bases and the V segment lost 4 bases, leaving 6 bases of the junction unmatched. CDR3 residues: CASSPSSGSPYEQYF. CDR3 bases: TGTGCCAGCAGCCCTTCTAGCGGGAGTCCCTACGAGCAGTACTTC.

CDR3 in DNA: TGTGCCAGTAGGCGTAGCGGGGGCTACGAGCAGTACTTC. Translating it yields CASRRSGGYEQYF. The chain is built from TRBV19 and TRBJ2-7; TRBD2 matches 9 bases. V lost 6 bases and J lost 3; bases outside the gene matches: 3. Germline V gene sequence: CDR1 LNHDA, CDR2 SQIVND (reference sequence). The CDR3 contains 13 residues.

About this clone itself: Within the sample, other DNA sequences also encode this same CDR3. The V call is TRBV28, the J call TRBJ2-2; the match to TRBD1 covers 8 bases. J lost 4 bases, V lost 2 bases, and 0 bases had no gene match. The germline gives CDR1 MDHEN, CDR2 SYDVKM. The CDR3 sequence is 14 residues long. The CDR3 reads CASSLDRGTGELFF. Here the CDR3 DNA reads TGTGCCAGCAGTTTAGACAGGGGCACCGGGGAGCTGTTTTTT.

This sequence joins TRBV13 and TRBJ2-3, with 8 positions matching TRBD2. The CDR3 is 15 residues long. With V trimmed by 6 bases and J by 2 bases, 7 bases remained unmatched. CDR1 and CDR2 from the germline V gene are PRHDT and FYEKMQ (reference sequence). CDR3: CASSQLAGTTDTQYF. CDR3 DNA: TGTGCCAGCAGTCAGCTAGCGGGTACCACAGATACGCAGTATTTT.

The rearrangement links TRBV27 to TRBJ1-2; 8 positions match TRBD1. After removal of 3 bases from V and 4 bases from J, the junction contained 7 bases not matched to a gene. Germline V CDR1 and CDR2: MNHEY, SMNVEV (reference sequence). The CDR3 totals 15 residues. This CDR3 reads CASSLTAGGAYGYTF. In DNA form, the CDR3 reads TGTGCCAGCAGTTTGACGGCAGGGGGCGCCTATGGCTACACCTTC.

V gene TRBV27 combines with J gene TRBJ1-1; D might be TRBD1 (5 bases). CDR3 length: 13 amino acids. V lost 2 bases and J 4 bases, leaving 8 bases between the germline ends. From germline, CDR1 is MNHEY and CDR2 SMNVEV (reference sequence). As DNA, the CDR3 is TGTGCCAGCAGTTTAGGAGGGACCACTGAAGCTTTCTTT. Translating it yields CASSLGGTTEAFF.

V usage is TRBV19 and J usage is TRBJ1-3; 8 nucleotides match TRBD1. The CDR3 consists of 15 residues. The ends lost 3 bases at V and 0 bases at J; junction bases unmatched: 1. The germline CDR1 and CDR2 sequences are LNHDA and SQIVND (reference sequence). The CDR3, as DNA: TGTGCCAGTAGTATGACAGGGGCCTCTGGAAACACCATATATTTT. Translating it yields CASSMTGASGNTIYF.

The chain recombines TRBV27 with TRBJ2-7; TRBD2 aligns across 12 bases. The CDR3 length is 14 residues. The J segment lost 8 bases and the V segment lost 7 bases, leaving 9 bases of the junction unmatched. Germline V gives CDR1 MNHEY, CDR2 SMNVEV (reference sequence). CDR3 sequence (DNA): TGTGCCAGCACCAAGGGACTAGCGGGTACGAAGCAGTACTTC. Amino acid sequence: CASTKGLAGTKQYF.

This rearrangement joins TRBV14 to TRBJ2-3; D uncertain. V was trimmed by 3 bases and J by 9 bases, leaving 10 bases between them. The length of the CDR3 is 12 residues. Germline V gene data show CDR1 as SGHDN and CDR2 as FVKESK. The CDR3 here is CASSHDPGTQYF. The CDR3 nucleotides are TGTGCCAGCAGCCACGACCCCGGGACGCAGTATTTT.

The rearrangement joins TRBV20-1 to TRBJ2-1; D gene uncertain. V lost 6 bases and J lost 10, with 13 bases in between. This CDR3 contains 11 residues. CDR1 and CDR2 (germline): DFQATT, SNEGSKA (reference sequence). The CDR3: CSAPRVSEQFF. Here the CDR3 DNA reads TGCAGTGCCCCTAGAGTCTCCGAGCAGTTCTTC.

The chain joins TRBV3-1 (or the pseudogene TRBV3-2) to TRBJ1-1; perhaps TRBD1 as D (5 bases). The CDR3 is made up of 13 amino acids. Trimming cost V 6 bases and J 6 bases, with 14 bases left between them. Germline V gene lookup returns CDR1 LGHDT and CDR2 YNNKEL (reference sequence). CDR3 DNA: TGTGCCAGCAGAGCCGGGGGACTCCCTGAAGCTTTCTTT. Encoded protein: CASRAGGLPEAFF.

The chain couples TRBV28 to TRBJ1-1; tentatively, D is TRBD1 (5 bases). The CDR3 is 15 residues long. V lost 3 bases and J 4 bases, leaving 15 bases between the germline ends. Germline V gene sequence: CDR1 MDHEN, CDR2 SYDVKM. CDR3 in DNA: TGTGCCAGCAGTTTCCCGCAGGGCTCGGGCACTGAAGCTTTCTTT. Amino acids: CASSFPQGSGTEAFF.

The chain combines TRBV2 with TRBJ1-2; 9 nucleotides align to TRBD1. V was pared by 9 bases and J by 5 bases, with 4 bases of the junction left unmatched. Looked up from germline, CDR1 is SNHLY and CDR2 is FYNNEI. The CDR3 extends over 12 amino acids. CDR3 in amino acids: CARGGTGYGYTF. The CDR3 DNA is TGTGCCAGGGGGGGGACAGGGTATGGCTACACCTTC.

The genes are TRBV19 and TRBJ2-3; TRBD1 matches at 10 bases. Germline V gives CDR1 LNHDA, CDR2 SQIVND (reference sequence). The CDR3 is made up of 17 amino acids. With V trimmed by 5 bases and J by 1 base, 9 bases remained unmatched. The CDR3 DNA sequence: TGTGCCAGTAGTCCCCCCCCGGGGACAGGGGGCACAGATACGCAGTATTTT. Translated, it gives CASSPPPGTGGTDTQYF.

As regards this clone: The same CDR3 arises from other DNA sequences in this sample as well. V usage is TRBV28 and J usage is TRBJ2-7, with TRBD1 matching 10 bases. In germline, CDR1 is MDHEN, CDR2 SYDVKM. The CDR3 length is 15 residues. V was clipped by 8 bases and J by 0 bases; unmatched bases: 7. As DNA, the CDR3 is TGTGCCAGCCGCCGGACAGGGGGTAGCTCCTACGAGCAGTACTTC. Its translation: CASRRTGGSSYEQYF.

The chain has TRBV5-4 and TRBJ2-3, with TRBD2 as a possible D gene (6 bases). V lost 5 bases, J lost 10 bases, and 17 bases lay in between. The CDR3 loop spans 13 amino acids. Germline CDR1 and CDR2: SGHNT and YYREEE (reference sequence). The CDR3 bases are TGTGCCAGCAGTCTGGAGTCTGGAGGGGCGCAGTATTTT. Its protein is CASSLESGGAQYF.

V gene TRBV4-1 combines with J gene TRBJ2-1; D is uncertain. The V gene lost 0 bases and the J gene lost 0 bases, with 6 bases spanning the gap. CDR3 length: 15 residues. The V gene's germline CDR1 is MGHRA and CDR2 YSYEKL. In nucleotides, the CDR3 is TGCGCCAGCAGCCAAGAAACCAGCTCCTACAATGAGCAGTTCTTC. Protein sequence: CASSQETSSYNEQFF.

In its sample, this clone was seen once. The chain uses TRBV5-4 and TRBJ2-7, with D perhaps TRBD1 (6 bases). Trimming removed 4 bases from V and 6 bases from J, with 14 bases in between. CDR3 length: 13 residues. Germline values: CDR1 SGHNT, CDR2 YYREEE (reference sequence). CDR3 residues: CASSLQGLGEQYF. The CDR3 DNA follows: TGTGCCAGCAGCCTTCAGGGGTTAGGCGAGCAGTACTTC.

The chain couples TRBV6-5 to TRBJ1-3, with D possibly matching TRBD1 (6 bases). CDR1 MNHEY and CDR2 SVGAGI come from the germline V gene. The CDR3 is 14 amino acids. V was pared by 5 bases and J by 0 bases, with 8 bases between. The CDR3 DNA follows: TGTGCCAGCAGTCGGACAGTCTCTGGAAACACCATATATTTT. Translation: CASSRTVSGNTIYF.

Regarding this clone: One end of the junction fails to match germline, which may point to a read error. The V and J genes are TRBV7-7 and TRBJ2-3; 8 nucleotides line up with TRBD1. Germline assignment: CDR1 SSHAT and CDR2 FNYEAQ (reference sequence). The CDR3 consists of 15 residues. This CDR3 is CASSLEQGGTDTQYF. In DNA, the CDR3 is TGTGCTAGCAGCTTAGAACAGGGGGGAACAGATACGCAGTATTTT. The whole variable domain, filled in from reference TRBV7-7 and TRBJ2-3, reads GAGVSQSPRYKVTKRGQDVTLRCDPISSHATLYWYQQALGQGPEFLTYFNYEAQPDKSGLPSDRFSAERPEGSISTLTIQRTEQRDSAMYRCASSLEQGGTDTQYFGPGTRLTVL.

CDR3 region: CASRPTSGRTDTQYF. The CDR3 bases are TGTGCCAGCAGGCCGACTAGCGGGAGGACAGATACGCAGTATTTT. The chain has TRBV2 and TRBJ2-3, with 13 bases identical to TRBD2. CDR1 SNHLY and CDR2 FYNNEI come from the germline V gene. The CDR3 sequence is 15 residues long. With V trimmed by 6 bases and J by 3 bases, 3 bases remained unmatched. Supplemented by reference TRBV2 and TRBJ2-3, the full variable domain reads EPEVTQTPSHQVTQMGQEVILRCVPISNHLYFYWYRQILGQKVEFLVSFYNNEISEKSEIFDDQFSVERPDGSNFTLKIRSTKLEDSAMYFCASRPTSGRTDTQYFGPGTRLTVL.

CDR3 sequence reads: CASSPRGDSTYPDTQYF. The CDR3 DNA follows: TGTGCCAGCAGCCCCCGGGGAGACTCCACCTACCCAGATACGCAGTATTTT. The V gene is TRBV11-2, the J gene TRBJ2-3; D is possibly TRBD2 (5 bases). The CDR3 length is 17 residues. Trimming took 5 bases from V and 4 from J, leaving 22 bases between them. From germline, CDR1 is SGHAT and CDR2 FQNNGV.